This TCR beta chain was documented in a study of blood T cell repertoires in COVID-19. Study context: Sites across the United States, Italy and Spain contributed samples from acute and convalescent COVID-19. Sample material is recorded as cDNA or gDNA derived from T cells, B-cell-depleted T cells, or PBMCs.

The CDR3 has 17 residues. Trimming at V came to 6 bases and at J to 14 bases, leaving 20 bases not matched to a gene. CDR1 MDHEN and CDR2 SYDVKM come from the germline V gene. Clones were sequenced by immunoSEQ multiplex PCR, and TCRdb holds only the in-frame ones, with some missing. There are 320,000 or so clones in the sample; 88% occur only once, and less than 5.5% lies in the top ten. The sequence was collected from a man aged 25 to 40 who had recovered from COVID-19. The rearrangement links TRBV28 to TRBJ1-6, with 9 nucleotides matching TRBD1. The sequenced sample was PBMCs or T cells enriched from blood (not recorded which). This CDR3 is CASSSVFDRGGKGTLHF. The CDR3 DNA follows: TGTGCCAGCAGCTCCGTTTTTGACAGGGGGGGGAAGGGGACCCTCCACTTT. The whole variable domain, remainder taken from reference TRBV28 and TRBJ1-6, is DVKVTQSSRYLVKRTGEKVFLECVQDMDHENMFWYRQDPGLGLRLIYFSYDVKMKEKGDIPEGYSVSREKKERFSLILESASTNQTSMYLCASSSVFDRGGKGTLHFGNGTRLTVT.